This T cell receptor (beta chain) was captured by sequencing in a study of blood T cell repertoires in COVID-19. Study as a whole: COVID-19 samples collected from the United States, Italy and Spain covered acute and convalescent phases. Nucleic acid was either cDNA or gDNA, and it came from T cells, B-cell-depleted T cells, or PBMCs.

Some clones are missing from TCRdb's copy, which holds only in-frame ones; the method was immunoSEQ multiplex PCR. In the table there are approximately 260,000 clones, 85% to 90% of which are singletons. Deletions cut 5 bases from V and 8 bases from J, with 21 bases between. The CDR3 length is 16 residues. From germline, CDR1 is MGHDK and CDR2 SYGVNS. The sequence was collected from a middle-aged woman with acute or convalescent COVID-19. What was sequenced was peripheral blood. The J gene is TRBJ1-4, the V gene TRBV25-1, with a weak D call TRBD1 (6 bases). The CDR3 DNA reads as TGTGCCAGCAGTCCTCCGGGCTCAGGGGACGGAGAAAAACTGTTTTTT. Its protein product is CASSPPGSGDGEKLFF.